A single sample gave rise to the 27 T cell receptor beta chains below, sequenced in a study of T cells in Graves' hyperthyroidism and ophthalmopathy. Researchers amplified the TCR beta CDR3 regions from RNA transcripts. Initially, a first-round RT-PCR of the TCR CDR3 employed the HTBI primer set. One entry per CDR3 protein results from TCRdb running MiXCR on the multiplex PCR reads. The sample includes 300,000 to 350,000 distinct CDR3 sequences, approximately 15% of them seen just once. Sequences were obtained from blood. The receptors were sampled from a woman in her 30s with Graves' hyperthyroidism.

This chain links TRBV6-5 with TRBJ2-7; D possibly corresponds to TRBD1 (5 bases). The germline CDR1 and CDR2 sequences are MNHEY and SVGAGI. The V and J ends lost 4 bases and 6 bases respectively, with 10 bases between them. The CDR3 consists of 12 residues. Here the CDR3 reads CASSSGLVEQYF. The DNA for the CDR3 is TGTGCCAGCAGTTCAGGGTTGGTCGAGCAGTACTTC.

This sequence joins TRBV28 and TRBJ2-7, with a weak D call TRBD2 (5 bases). CDR1 is MDHEN, CDR2 SYDVKM, per germline. CDR3 size: 15 residues. Between the trimmed V and J ends, which lost 3 bases and 0 bases, there was a span of 12 bases. Here the CDR3 reads CASSFSGKSSYEQYF. CDR3 bases: TGTGCCAGCAGTTTTTCCGGGAAGAGCTCCTACGAGCAGTACTTC.

Turning to this clonotype: A much larger clonotype is one base distant, so this may be a read error. The chain joins TRBV10-1 to TRBJ1-5; 8 bases match TRBD1. This CDR3 spans 13 amino acids. V lost 9 bases and J lost 5; bases outside the gene matches: 6. CDR1 and CDR2 (germline): WNHNN, SYGVQD (reference sequence). For the CDR3, the DNA is TGCGCCAGGCACAGGGGGGTTTATCAGCCCCAGCATTTT. Its protein product is CARHRGVYQPQHF.

This clonotype has just a few counts. This chain uses TRBV12-3 or TRBV12-4 with TRBJ2-5; 7 bases align to TRBD2. V was pared by 2 bases and J by 2 bases, with 2 bases of the junction left unmatched. The CDR3 covers 14 residues. In nucleotides, the CDR3 is TGTGCCAGCAGTTTAATGGGGGGGCAAGAGACCCAGTACTTC. It yields the protein CASSLMGGQETQYF.

A remark on this clonotype: This may arise from a read error, as a much more abundant clone is one base away. The V call is TRBV30, the J call TRBJ1-5, with D possibly TRBD1 on 5 matching bases. This CDR3 contains 15 residues. Looked up from germline, CDR1 is GTSNPN and CDR2 is SVGIG (reference sequence). Trimming removed 0 bases from V and 5 bases from J, with 14 bases in between. Written as DNA, the CDR3 is TGTGCCTGGAGTGTACTCGTCAGGGCCGATCAGCCCCAGCATTTT. Translation: CAWSVLVRADQPQHF.

This clonotype was detected only a few times. The chain joins TRBV7-9 to TRBJ1-5, with 8 bases matching TRBD1. The germline gives CDR1 SEHNR, CDR2 FQNEAQ (reference sequence). The CDR3 length is 18 residues. V lost 5 bases, J lost 0 bases, and 12 bases stayed unmatched. The CDR3 loop is CASSIPGTGVHSNQPQHF. CDR3 in DNA: TGTGCCAGCAGCATTCCCGGGACAGGAGTCCATAGCAATCAGCCCCAGCATTTT.

This clonotype was observed at least ten times. The V gene is TRBV7-9, the J gene TRBJ2-7; 7 bases fit TRBD2. The germline gives CDR1 SEHNR, CDR2 FQNEAQ (reference sequence). This CDR3 has 16 amino acids. V was clipped by 4 bases and J by 0 bases; unmatched bases: 9. Written as DNA, the CDR3 is TGTGCCAGCAGCTCCTTGGCGCGGGAGAGCTCCTACGAGCAGTACTTC. Encoded protein: CASSSLARESSYEQYF.

The table lists this clonotype with many counts. The chain carries TRBV6-1 and TRBJ2-2, with 12 bases aligning to TRBD2. V shed 7 bases, J shed 5 bases, and the junction held 5 bases outside the gene matches. The CDR3 totals 15 residues. Per germline, CDR1 MNHNS and CDR2 SASEGT. The CDR3 sequence is CASNRLAGETGELFF. CDR3 nucleotide sequence: TGTGCCAGCAACCGACTAGCGGGAGAGACCGGGGAGCTGTTTTTT.

This clonotype was detected many times. The rearrangement links TRBV11-2 to TRBJ2-1; D unclear. V dropped 5 bases and J dropped 4 bases, with 15 bases sitting between them. This CDR3 spans 15 amino acids. Germline CDR1 SGHAT, CDR2 FQNNGV. The DNA for the CDR3 is TGTGCCAGCAGCAAACTCGGGCTTCAATACAATGAGCAGTTCTTC. This sequence encodes CASSKLGLQYNEQFF. Full variable domain (rest looked up from reference TRBV11-2 and TRBJ2-1): EAGVAQSPRYKIIEKRQSVAFWCNPISGHATLYWYQQILGQGPKLLIQFQNNGVVDDSQLPKDRFSAERLKGVDSTLKIQPAKLEDSAVYLCASSKLGLQYNEQFFGPGTRLTVL.

This clonotype was counted many times. The V call is TRBV27, the J call TRBJ1-5; 10 bases fit TRBD1. This CDR3 region has 14 residues. The germline CDR1 and CDR2 sequences are MNHEY and SMNVEV (reference sequence). Germline trimming cut 9 bases from V and 5 bases from J; bases unmatched to any gene: 7. CDR3 in DNA: TGTGCCAGACGACAGGGGGCGTGGGATCAGCCCCAGCATTTT. It is translated as CARRQGAWDQPQHF.

This clonotype has a count of ten or more. J is TRBJ2-1 and V is TRBV7-3, with D possibly called TRBD1 or TRBD2 (5 bases each). V lost 4 bases, J lost 7 bases, and 14 bases lay in between. The germline V gene has CDR1 SGHTA and CDR2 FQGTGA. CDR3 size: 14 residues. CDR3 DNA: TGTGCCAGCAGCTCCGGGACGCTACTTAATGAGCAGTTCTTC. Translation: CASSSGTLLNEQFF.

This clonotype was counted at least ten times. This chain connects TRBV28 to TRBJ1-2; D call uncertain. V lost 5 bases and J 0 bases, leaving 13 bases between the germline ends. This CDR3 is built from 15 residues. Germline CDR1 is MDHEN and CDR2 is SYDVKM. In DNA, the CDR3 is TGTGCCAGCAGTGGGAGCGAGGGTACTAACTATGGCTACACCTTC. Amino acids: CASSGSEGTNYGYTF.

This clonotype was seen only a few times. The genes are TRBV7-2 and TRBJ2-2, with 10 bases aligning to TRBD1. Germline V gives CDR1 SGHTA, CDR2 FQGNSA. After removal of 6 bases from V and 3 bases from J, the junction contained 1 base not matched to a gene. This CDR3 has 14 residues. The CDR3 sequence: CASRDRGDTGELFF. The CDR3 nucleotides read TGTGCCAGCAGGGACAGGGGGGACACCGGGGAGCTGTTTTTT.

The J gene is TRBJ1-1, the V gene TRBV5-1; 12 nucleotides match TRBD1. The V segment lost 3 bases and the J segment 4 bases; nucleotides outside the gene matches: 7. CDR1 and CDR2 (germline): SGHRS, YFSETQ. The CDR3 consists of 16 residues. Here the CDR3 DNA reads TGCGCCAGCAGCTCCGGGACAGGGGGCTTGGGCACTGAAGCTTTCTTT. Translation: CASSSGTGGLGTEAFF.

This clonotype has a count of ten or more. The genes are TRBV6-1 and TRBJ1-1; D unclear. Looked up from germline, CDR1 is MNHNS and CDR2 is SASEGT. The CDR3 has 12 residues. The V end was cut by 4 bases, the J end by 6 bases, with 9 bases between. Written as DNA, the CDR3 is TGTGCCAGCAGTGCCGGACTCTCTGAAGCTTTCTTT. Translation gives CASSAGLSEAFF.

The chain joins TRBV20-1 to TRBJ2-4; D unclear. V lost 7 bases, J lost 6 bases, and 16 bases lay in between. Germline loops: CDR1 DFQATT, CDR2 SNEGSKA (reference sequence). The CDR3 is 13 amino acids. The CDR3 sequence is CSEAPGPPNIQYF. CDR3 bases: TGCAGTGAGGCCCCGGGTCCGCCAAACATTCAGTACTTC.

This clonotype was seen many times. The DNA for the CDR3 is TGTGCCAGCAGTTCTCGACAGGTCAATGAGCAGTTCTTC. This translates into CASSSRQVNEQFF. This chain joins TRBV12-3 or TRBV12-4 and TRBJ2-1; possible D gene TRBD1, 6 bases. V lost 4 bases, J lost 6 bases, and 10 bases lay in between. There are 13 residues in the CDR3.

J is TRBJ1-1 and V is TRBV5-6; D might be TRBD1 (5 bases). CDR3 length: 14 amino acids. Germline V gene lookup returns CDR1 SGHDT and CDR2 YYEEEE. V shed 5 bases and J shed 1 base, with 12 bases lying between them. This CDR3 is CASRQQAKNTEAFF. The DNA of the CDR3 is TGTGCCAGCAGACAACAGGCGAAGAACACTGAAGCTTTCTTT.

Of note for this clonotype: A read error may produce the germline difference seen at one junction end. The V and J genes are TRBV18 and TRBJ2-5; tentative D call: TRBD2 (5 bases). Per the germline V gene, CDR1 is KGHSH and CDR2 is LQKENI. This CDR3 contains 13 residues. CDR3 nucleotides: TGTGTCAGCTCACGGGATGCCCAAGAGACCCAGTACTTC. This sequence encodes CVSSRDAQETQYF.

This clonotype was detected many times. The V call is TRBV15, the J call TRBJ2-7; TRBD1 agrees at 8 bases. The germline V gene encodes CDR1 LNHNV and CDR2 YYDKDF (reference sequence). The trim removed 1 base at V and 5 bases at J, leaving 4 bases unmatched. CDR3 length equals 14 residues. The chain's CDR3 is CATSRGTGFNEQYF. CDR3 nucleotide sequence: TGTGCCACCAGCAGAGGGACAGGGTTCAACGAGCAGTACTTC.

V is TRBV19 and J is TRBJ2-7; TRBD1 aligns across 7 bases. The CDR3 extends over 15 amino acids. Trimming removed 5 bases from V and 4 bases from J; junction bases left unmatched: 11. The germline CDR1 and CDR2 sequences are LNHDA and SQIVND (reference sequence). The DNA of the CDR3 is TGTGCCAGTAGTGATCCTCCAGGGGGAACGTACGAGCAGTACTTC. This sequence encodes CASSDPPGGTYEQYF.

This clonotype was observed a handful of times. The chain combines TRBV27 with TRBJ2-7, with 7 bases that match TRBD1. CDR1 is MNHEY and CDR2 is SMNVEV in the germline V gene (reference sequence). V was pared by 6 bases and J by 4 bases, with 9 bases of the junction left unmatched. The CDR3 covers 14 residues. The CDR3 DNA follows: TGTGCCAGCAGGCGAGGGGGCGCCAATTACGAGCAGTACTTC. Translation gives CASRRGGANYEQYF.

In the case of this clonotype: Being one base from a much bigger clone, this may be a read error. This sequence joins TRBV7-9 and TRBJ2-7, with TRBD1 matching over 7 bases. Germline V gives CDR1 SEHNR, CDR2 FQNEAQ (reference sequence). This CDR3 has 13 amino acids. The CDR3 DNA reads TGTGTCAGCAGTCGGGACAGCAACTACGAGCAGTACTTC. Its translation is CVSSRDSNYEQYF.

This clonotype occurred many times. This chain uses TRBV28 with TRBJ2-2, with 9 positions matching TRBD2. Germline V gene sequence: CDR1 MDHEN, CDR2 SYDVKM. The CDR3 is made up of 17 amino acids. With V trimmed by 6 bases and J by 6 bases, 14 bases remained unmatched. The CDR3 here is CASRPRLLRGGPGELFF. CDR3 nucleotide sequence: TGTGCCAGCAGACCCCGTTTGTTGCGGGGGGGACCCGGGGAGCTGTTTTTT.

The chain carries TRBV24-1 and TRBJ2-6; unclear D gene. The CDR3 loop spans 15 amino acids. V shed 4 bases and J shed 0 bases, with 6 bases lying between them. The germline gives CDR1 KGHDR, CDR2 SFDVKD. CDR3 DNA: TGTGCCACCAGTGAGGGGATCTCTGGGGCCAACGTCCTGACTTTC. This gives the protein CATSEGISGANVLTF.

This clonotype was detected many times. The gene calls are TRBV6-6 and TRBJ2-1; TRBD2 matches at 8 bases. V lost 0 bases and J lost 7; bases outside the gene matches: 14. There are 18 residues in the CDR3. Germline CDR1 is MNHNY and CDR2 is SVGAGI (reference sequence). The CDR3 loop reads CASSYSTAVAGSQNEQFF. CDR3 coding DNA: TGTGCCAGCAGTTACTCGACTGCGGTAGCGGGGAGTCAAAATGAGCAGTTCTTC.

The table lists this clonotype with many counts. V usage is TRBV30 and J usage is TRBJ1-2; TRBD1 might be the D (5 bases). There are 14 residues in the CDR3. Trimming pared 5 bases from V and 4 bases from J, leaving 17 bases between. Per germline, CDR1 GTSNPN and CDR2 SVGIG (reference sequence). CDR3 coding DNA: TGTGCCTGGGGGGCCGCCCAACGCGGCTATGGCTACACCTTC. Protein sequence: CAWGAAQRGYGYTF.